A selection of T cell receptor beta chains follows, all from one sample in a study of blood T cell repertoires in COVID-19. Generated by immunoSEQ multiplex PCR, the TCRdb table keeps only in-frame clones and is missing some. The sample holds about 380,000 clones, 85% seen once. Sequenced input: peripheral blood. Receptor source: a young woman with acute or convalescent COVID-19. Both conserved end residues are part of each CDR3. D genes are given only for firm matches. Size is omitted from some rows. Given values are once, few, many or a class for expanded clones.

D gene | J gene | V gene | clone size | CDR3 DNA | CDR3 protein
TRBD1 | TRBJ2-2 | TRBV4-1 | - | TGCGCCAGCAGCCAGGGACAGGGGGGCACCGGGGAGCTGTTTTTT | CASSQGQGGTGELFF
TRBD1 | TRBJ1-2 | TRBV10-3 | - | TGTGCCATCAGGGGACAGTGGAACTATGGCTACACCTTC | CAIRGQWNYGYTF
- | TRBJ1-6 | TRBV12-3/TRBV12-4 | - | TGTGCCAGCAGACAGGGTAATAATTCACCCCTCCACTTT | CASRQGNNSPLHF
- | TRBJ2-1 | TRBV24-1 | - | TGTGCCACCAGTGACTATTTCGGGACAGAGCAGTTCTTC | CATSDYFGTEQFF
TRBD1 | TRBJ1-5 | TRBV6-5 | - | TGTGCCAGCAGTCGGACAGGGCTCAATCAGCCCCAGCATTTT | CASSRTGLNQPQHF
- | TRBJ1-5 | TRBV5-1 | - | TGCGCCAGCAGCTCAGGGCCGAGCAATCAGCCCCAGCATTTT | CASSSGPSNQPQHF
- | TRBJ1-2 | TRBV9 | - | TGTGCCAGCAGCGCCTCAGGGATGGCAAACACCTTC | CASSASGMANTF
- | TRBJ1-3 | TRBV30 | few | TGTGCCTGGAGCGACACTCGCGTGGGAAACACCATATATTTT | CAWSDTRVGNTIYF
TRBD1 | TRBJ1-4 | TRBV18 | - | TGTGCCAGCTCACCACGTGGACAGGATCTAAATGAAAAACTGTTTTTT | CASSPRGQDLNEKLFF
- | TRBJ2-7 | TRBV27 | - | TGTGCCACCCGAGGGGGATGGGAGGGCTCCTACGAGCAGTACTTC | CATRGGWEGSYEQYF
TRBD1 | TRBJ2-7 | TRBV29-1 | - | TGCAGCGTCCAGACAGGGAACTACGAGCAGTACTTC | CSVQTGNYEQYF
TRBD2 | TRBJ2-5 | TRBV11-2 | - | TGTGCCAGCAGCTTAGGAGCGGGAGTAACTGAGACCCAGTACTTC | CASSLGAGVTETQYF
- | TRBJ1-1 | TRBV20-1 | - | TGCAGTGCATCGGGACACGCAGAAGCTTTCTTT | CSASGHAEAFF
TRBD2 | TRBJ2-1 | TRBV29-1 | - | TGCAGCACGAAACCGTTTCTAGCGGGAGTAAATGAGCAGTTCTTC | CSTKPFLAGVNEQFF